The 32 T cell receptor beta chains below come from one sample, sequenced in a study of blood T cell repertoires in COVID-19. Sequenced by immunoSEQ multiplex PCR; TCRdb stores in-frame clones only, minus some. The sample comprises about 47,000 clones, approximately 89% of which are singletons, and approximately 11% rests with the top ten. Sequenced: peripheral blood. Receptor source: a human donor with active COVID-19. The donor label of this sample is uncertain.

The rearrangement links TRBV6-5 to TRBJ1-4; perhaps TRBD1 as D (6 bases). There are 14 residues in the CDR3. Trimming pared 5 bases from V and 8 bases from J, leaving 15 bases between. Germline lookup yields CDR1 MNHEY and CDR2 SVGAGI. In nucleotides, the CDR3 is TGTGCCAGCAGTCGACAGGCCGGGGGGGAAAAACTGTTTTTT. Protein: CASSRQAGGEKLFF.

The V call is TRBV7-8, the J call TRBJ2-7, with 7 bases identical to TRBD2. Germline V gene sequence: CDR1 SGHVS, CDR2 FQNEAQ. The J segment lost 1 base and the V segment lost 7 bases, leaving 4 bases of the junction unmatched. The CDR3 is made up of 13 amino acids. The CDR3 loop reads CASIGEGSYEQYF. The CDR3 DNA reads as TGTGCCAGCATAGGGGAGGGTTCCTACGAGCAGTACTTC.

This chain joins TRBV2 and TRBJ1-1; 7 nucleotides agree with TRBD1. The V segment lost 1 base and the J segment 5 bases; nucleotides outside the gene matches: 4. The CDR3 is 14 amino acids. From germline, CDR1 is SNHLY and CDR2 FYNNEI. CDR3 nucleotide sequence: TGTGCCAGCAGTGAAGAGACAGGGAGAACTGAAGCTTTCTTT. Residues: CASSEETGRTEAFF.

The chain couples TRBV24-1 to TRBJ2-1; D gene ambiguous. V was cut by 4 bases and J by 0 bases, with 9 bases left in between. The length of the CDR3 is 15 residues. Germline CDR1 reads KGHDR; CDR2 reads SFDVKD. CDR3 sequence (DNA): TGTGCCACCAGTGAATCCCGGAGCTCCTACAATGAGCAGTTCTTC. Amino acids: CATSESRSSYNEQFF.

The V and J genes are TRBV7-9 and TRBJ1-1; the D gene is possibly TRBD1 (5 bases). Trimming stripped 5 bases from V and 4 bases from J, with 17 bases between. Germline V CDR1 and CDR2: SEHNR, FQNEAQ (reference sequence). The CDR3 loop spans 15 amino acids. The chain's CDR3 is CASSQPRRGGTEAFF. The CDR3, as DNA: TGTGCCAGCAGCCAGCCCCGGAGGGGAGGCACTGAAGCTTTCTTT.

This clone was seen a single time. This rearrangement joins TRBV5-4 to TRBJ1-4; no reliable D call. V shed 1 base and J shed 8 bases, with 9 bases lying between them. Per germline, CDR1 SGHNT and CDR2 YYREEE (reference sequence). The CDR3 loop spans 13 amino acids. CDR3 nucleotides: TGTGCCAGCAGCTTGCTGCCGGGGGAAAAACTGTTTTTT. Residues: CASSLLPGEKLFF.

The gene calls are TRBV6-2 or TRBV6-3 and TRBJ2-7; D is unresolved. Germline-derived CDR1 and CDR2 are MNHEY and SVGEGT. V was shortened by 2 bases and J by 4 bases, with 9 bases between the two germline ends. The CDR3 sequence is 13 residues long. This chain's CDR3 is CASSYRRDYEQYF. The CDR3 DNA reads as TGTGCCAGCAGTTACCGAAGAGATTACGAGCAGTACTTC.

The chain combines TRBV2 with TRBJ2-3, with D perhaps matching TRBD2 (6 bases). The CDR3 runs to 14 residues. V lost 4 bases and J 0 bases, leaving 8 bases between the germline ends. Germline V gene data show CDR1 as SNHLY and CDR2 as FYNNEI. CDR3 sequence: CASSVGTSTDTQYF. In nucleotides, the CDR3 is TGTGCCAGCAGTGTGGGGACTAGCACAGATACGCAGTATTTT.

V usage is TRBV30 and J usage is TRBJ2-3; TRBD2 agrees at 8 bases. The CDR3 length is 14 residues. V lost 1 base and J lost 5; bases outside the gene matches: 5. Germline CDR1 reads GTSNPN; CDR2 reads SVGIG (reference sequence). The DNA for the CDR3 is TGTGCCTGGAGTGGGACTAGCAGGAAAGATACGCAGTATTTT. This gives the protein CAWSGTSRKDTQYF. Based on the CDR3 plus reference TRBV30 and TRBJ2-3, the full variable domain is SQTIHQWPATLVQPVGSPLSLECTVEGTSNPNLYWYRQAAGRGLQLLFYSVGIGQISSEVPQNLSASRPQDRQFILSSKKLLLSDSGFYLCAWSGTSRKDTQYFGPGTRLTVL.

This chain joins TRBV27 and TRBJ2-5; TRBD2 agrees at 8 bases. In germline, CDR1 is MNHEY, CDR2 SMNVEV (reference sequence). J lost 2 bases, V lost 8 bases, and 10 bases had no gene match. The length of the CDR3 is 15 residues. Here the CDR3 DNA reads TGTGCCAGCCACGGGTACGGCGGGAGGCAAGAGACCCAGTACTTC. Translation gives CASHGYGGRQETQYF.

This clone was recorded only once. The V gene is TRBV6-5, the J gene TRBJ1-4; D is perhaps TRBD1 (5 bases). The CDR3 runs to 14 residues. Trimming took 2 bases from V and 7 from J, leaving 11 bases between them. Germline CDR1 reads MNHEY; CDR2 reads SVGAGI. CDR3 protein: CASSYGRAREKLFF. The CDR3 DNA is TGTGCCAGCAGTTACGGCAGGGCGCGTGAAAAACTGTTTTTT.

The DNA for the CDR3 is TGTGCCAGCAGCTTGGGCGGGGGGAAAGAGACCCAGTACTTC. It codes for CASSLGGGKETQYF. The chain combines TRBV5-6 with TRBJ2-5; 8 bases are a match to TRBD2. V lost 0 bases to trimming and J lost 3 bases; unmatched junction nucleotides: 1. This CDR3 region has 14 residues. Germline V lookup: CDR1 SGHDT, CDR2 YYEEEE.

This chain joins TRBV7-2 and TRBJ2-2, with a tentative D call TRBD1 (5 bases). Germline values: CDR1 SGHTA, CDR2 FQGNSA. This CDR3 is 15 amino acids long. Trimming took off 3 bases at V and 6 bases at J, with 14 bases between the two ends. The CDR3 DNA sequence: TGTGCCAGCAGCTTCGCCAAAGGGGTGCCCGGGGAGCTGTTTTTT. Translating it yields CASSFAKGVPGELFF.

The chain combines TRBV18 with TRBJ1-5; D not certain. The CDR3 has 13 residues. The V gene's germline CDR1 is KGHSH and CDR2 LQKENI. V lost 6 bases and J 4 bases, leaving 10 bases between the germline ends. The CDR3 DNA reads TGTGCCAGCTCCCCTGGGCCGAATCAGCCCCAGCATTTT. This gives the protein CASSPGPNQPQHF.

This clone was found once. The V call is TRBV5-1, the J call TRBJ1-4; perhaps TRBD1 as D (6 bases). V lost 0 bases and J lost 5, with 14 bases in between. CDR1 SGHRS and CDR2 YFSETQ come from the germline V gene. CDR3 length: 16 residues. The CDR3 DNA is TGCGCCAGCAGCTTGGGATGGCGGCAGGGGAATGAAAAACTGTTTTTT. This encodes CASSLGWRQGNEKLFF.

The chain combines TRBV14 with TRBJ1-2; D not resolved. V lost 0 bases and J lost 8, with 10 bases in between. The CDR3 is 13 amino acids. CDR1 SGHDN and CDR2 FVKESK come from the germline V gene. The chain's CDR3 is CASSQERMRGYTF. CDR3 nucleotide sequence: TGTGCCAGCAGCCAAGAAAGGATGCGGGGCTACACCTTC.

The chain has TRBV7-9 and TRBJ2-1; 10 bases agree with TRBD2. V gave up 2 bases and J gave up 7 bases; unmatched junction bases: 8. The CDR3 contains 16 residues. Germline V gene lookup returns CDR1 SEHNR and CDR2 FQNEAQ (reference sequence). The CDR3: CASSLSLAGVINEQFF. The CDR3 DNA reads as TGTGCCAGCAGCTTAAGTCTAGCGGGAGTTATAAATGAGCAGTTCTTC.

V is TRBV9 and J is TRBJ2-7, with a possible D match to TRBD1 (5 bases). V was trimmed by 0 bases and J by 2 bases, leaving 12 bases between them. This CDR3 has 15 residues. Germline V gives CDR1 SGDLS, CDR2 YYNGEE. The CDR3 DNA reads as TGTGCCAGCAGCGTAGCGGTTACAGGAACCTACGAGCAGTACTTC. Its translation is CASSVAVTGTYEQYF. The full variable domain, its missing parts supplied by reference TRBV9 and TRBJ2-7, is DSGVTQTPKHLITATGQRVTLRCSPRSGDLSVYWYQQSLDQGLQFLIQYYNGEERAKGNILERFSAQQFPDLHSELNLSSLELGDSALYFCASSVAVTGTYEQYFGPGTRLTVT.

The genes are TRBV4-3 and TRBJ2-7; 7 positions agree with TRBD1. The germline V gene has CDR1 LGHNA and CDR2 YSLEER. With V trimmed by 1 base and J by 2 bases, 8 bases remained unmatched. CDR3 length equals 16 residues. The CDR3 coding sequence is TGCGCCAGCAGCCAAGCTTACCCCGGGACAGCCTACGAGCAGTACTTC. Its translation is CASSQAYPGTAYEQYF.

J is TRBJ2-2 and V is TRBV11-2; no definite D call. The V end lost 5 bases, the J end lost 2 bases, and 3 bases lay between the germline ends. Germline CDR1 SGHAT, CDR2 FQNNGV. This CDR3 is built from 12 residues. The CDR3 DNA reads TGTGCCAGCAGCCATAACACCGGGGAGCTGTTTTTT. It is translated as CASSHNTGELFF. Together with reference TRBV11-2 and TRBJ2-2, the CDR3 gives the full variable domain: EAGVAQSPRYKIIEKRQSVAFWCNPISGHATLYWYQQILGQGPKLLIQFQNNGVVDDSQLPKDRFSAERLKGVDSTLKIQPAKLEDSAVYLCASSHNTGELFFGEGSRLTVL.

The V gene is TRBV9, the J gene TRBJ2-5; D unresolved. Germline-derived CDR1 and CDR2 are SGDLS and YYNGEE. The CDR3 consists of 14 residues. V lost 0 bases and J 1 base, leaving 7 bases between the germline ends. DNA of the CDR3: TGTGCCAGCAGCGTAGAAGCGCGCCAAGAGACCCAGTACTTC. It encodes CASSVEARQETQYF.

The chain has TRBV2 and TRBJ2-6; D is uncertain. V shed 1 base and J shed 0 bases, with 4 bases lying between them. The CDR3 has 15 amino acids. Germline CDR1 reads SNHLY; CDR2 reads FYNNEI. Here the CDR3 reads CASSEVSSGANVLTF. The CDR3 DNA follows: TGTGCCAGCAGTGAAGTCAGCTCTGGGGCCAACGTCCTGACTTTC.

The chain recombines TRBV19 with TRBJ2-1, with TRBD1 matching 9 bases. Germline CDR1 LNHDA, CDR2 SQIVND (reference sequence). The CDR3 has 11 amino acids. The trim removed 8 bases at V and 15 bases at J, leaving 8 bases unmatched. In DNA form, the CDR3 reads TGTGCCAGTGGGGGACAGGGCGGGCGGTTCTTC. This translates into CASGGQGGRFF.

The J gene is TRBJ1-1, the V gene TRBV5-1; D possibly corresponds to TRBD1 (5 bases). V was cut by 4 bases and J by 7 bases, with 17 bases left in between. The CDR3 consists of 14 residues. Germline V gene sequence: CDR1 SGHRS, CDR2 YFSETQ. CDR3 residues: CASSPGGGALEAFF. DNA for the CDR3: TGCGCCAGCAGCCCGGGAGGTGGGGCTCTTGAAGCTTTCTTT.

As DNA, the CDR3 is TGTGCCATCAGTCCGGGAGAGCCGCCCTACGAGCAGTACTTC. This sequence encodes CAISPGEPPYEQYF. The chain carries TRBV10-3 and TRBJ2-7; tentative D call: TRBD2 (6 bases). The CDR3 is 14 amino acids. Per the germline V gene, CDR1 is ENHRY and CDR2 is SYGVKD. V lost 5 bases and J lost 2, with 13 bases in between.

The chain carries TRBV7-6 and TRBJ2-1, with 8 bases lining up with TRBD1. Germline lookup yields CDR1 SGHVS and CDR2 FNYEAQ. After removal of 4 bases from V and 3 bases from J, the junction contained 11 bases not matched to a gene. This CDR3 spans 17 amino acids. CDR3 in DNA: TGTGCCAGCAGCTCCCCTAGGACAGGGTCGCTCTACAATGAGCAGTTCTTC. It codes for CASSSPRTGSLYNEQFF.

The chain links TRBV28 to TRBJ1-4, with TRBD1 matching over 11 bases. Trimming at V came to 4 bases and at J to 8 bases, leaving 6 bases not matched to a gene. The CDR3 is made up of 15 amino acids. CDR1 MDHEN and CDR2 SYDVKM come from the germline V gene. CDR3 sequence reads: CASSSMDRGHEKLFF. In nucleotides, the CDR3 is TGTGCCAGCAGTTCGATGGACAGGGGGCACGAAAAACTGTTTTTT. Supplemented by reference TRBV28 and TRBJ1-4, the full variable domain reads DVKVTQSSRYLVKRTGEKVFLECVQDMDHENMFWYRQDPGLGLRLIYFSYDVKMKEKGDIPEGYSVSREKKERFSLILESASTNQTSMYLCASSSMDRGHEKLFFGSGTQLSVL.

This clone was found once. The CDR3 nucleotides read TGTGCCAGCAGCGTTGGGGGACAGCTATTAGGGACTGAAGCTTTCTTT. Translation: CASSVGGQLLGTEAFF. The chain combines TRBV9 with TRBJ1-1, with 7 bases matching TRBD1. The germline gives CDR1 SGDLS, CDR2 YYNGEE. This CDR3 has 16 residues. The ends lost 2 bases at V and 5 bases at J; junction bases unmatched: 12.

This chain links TRBV9 with TRBJ2-1; D not certain. Deletions cut 0 bases from V and 2 bases from J, with 12 bases between. Germline V gene data show CDR1 as SGDLS and CDR2 as YYNGEE. The CDR3 loop spans 16 amino acids. CDR3 in amino acids: CASSVAPPDTYNEQFF. CDR3 bases: TGTGCCAGCAGCGTAGCTCCCCCCGACACCTACAATGAGCAGTTCTTC.

J is TRBJ2-6 and V is TRBV10-2, with D hard to call. CDR1 WSHSY and CDR2 SAAADI come from the germline V gene. Trimming left V 7 bases short and J 2 bases short, with 6 bases between. The CDR3 covers 13 residues. CDR3 bases: TGCGCCAGCAACTACCCTGGGGCCAACGTCCTGACTTTC. Translating gives CASNYPGANVLTF.

The chain employs TRBV25-1 and TRBJ2-7; D may be TRBD2 (6 bases). Trimming left V 4 bases short and J 4 bases short, with 14 bases between. Germline V lookup: CDR1 MGHDK, CDR2 SYGVNS. The CDR3 runs 14 residues. The CDR3 DNA reads as TGTGCCAGCAGTGCCTCCGGGAGTTCTTACGAGCAGTACTTC. Protein: CASSASGSSYEQYF.

This clone occurred once. The V call is TRBV3-1 (or the pseudogene TRBV3-2), the J call TRBJ2-1; 9 bases align to TRBD2. The germline gives CDR1 LGHDT, CDR2 YNNKEL (reference sequence). With V trimmed by 4 bases and J by 9 bases, 7 bases remained unmatched. CDR3 size: 14 residues. The CDR3 sequence is CASSLGLAGAEQFF. In DNA, the CDR3 is TGTGCCAGCAGCCTCGGTTTAGCGGGAGCTGAGCAGTTCTTC.